This TCR beta chain stems from a study of Ad26.COV2.S vaccination and SARS-CoV-2 variants. The CDR3 contains 15 residues. After removal of 4 bases from V and 4 bases from J, the junction contained 7 bases not matched to a gene. CDR1 is SGHAT and CDR2 is FQNNGV in the germline V gene. Treatment given: some 20 received Ad26.COV2.S at low or high dose, single or two shots; about 5 received placebo; per-sample allocation not given. Sampling took place 63 days after the first vaccine or placebo injection. Assay used: immunoSEQ multiplex PCR; TCRdb lists only in-frame clones, some missing. The table shows approximately 360,000 clones, with 83% occurring only once.

The J gene is TRBJ1-1, the V gene TRBV11-2; TRBD1 matches at 9 bases. The receptor comes from a person aged 18-60 years who received the Ad26.COV2.S COVID-19 vaccine or a placebo. The input for sequencing was peripheral blood, taken in a trial of Ad26.COV2.S vaccine versus placebo. The CDR3 sequence is CASSSYDRGGTEAFF. CDR3 DNA: TGTGCCAGCAGCTCATATGACAGGGGGGGCACTGAAGCTTTCTTT.